Below, 9 T cell receptor beta chains from the same sample are listed, as sequenced in a study of human T cells and chemical hapten exposure. Noted time point: patch test 1, 2 weeks after DPC sensitization. Treatment of the sample: therapeutic diphenylcyclopropenone sensitization with weekly scalp DPC. TCRdb analysed the RACE reads with MiXCR anew, one entry per CDR3 protein. Here the sample spans around 190,000 distinct CDR3 sequences, 20% to 25% being singletons. The input for sequencing was whole blood, taken in connection with sensitization to the hapten diphenylcyclopropenone (DPC). These receptors were collected from a woman aged 45-65 years with alopecia areata. Some clones in this sample may be carry-over from other donors' samples.

The chain combines TRBV30 with TRBJ2-2; the D gene is possibly TRBD2 (6 bases). With 2 bases removed from V and 3 bases from J, the gap between germline ends came to 10 bases. The CDR3 is made up of 14 amino acids. Germline lookup yields CDR1 GTSNPN and CDR2 SVGIG (reference sequence). CDR3 bases: TGTGCCTGGAGTCGGGACTTTCACACCGGGGAGCTGTTTTTT. Amino acid sequence: CAWSRDFHTGELFF.

The V gene is TRBV4-2, the J gene TRBJ2-7, with D possibly matching TRBD2 (6 bases). This CDR3 is 15 amino acids long. Per the germline V gene, CDR1 is LGHNA and CDR2 is YNFKEQ. The V and J ends lost 3 bases and 3 bases respectively, with 15 bases between them. CDR3 sequence (DNA): TGTGCCAGCAGCCAGAGTGATAGCGGATACTACGAGCAGTACTTC. This codes for CASSQSDSGYYEQYF.

The chain's CDR3 is CASSLRDFGGREQYF. The CDR3 DNA follows: TGTGCCAGCAGTCTTAGGGACTTTGGAGGAAGAGAGCAGTACTTC. The chain recombines TRBV11-2 with TRBJ2-7, with a tentative D call TRBD2 (6 bases). V gave up 6 bases and J gave up 7 bases, with 22 bases separating them. CDR3 length equals 15 residues. The germline gives CDR1 SGHAT, CDR2 FQNNGV.

Ten or more counts support this clonotype. The V and J genes are TRBV29-1 and TRBJ2-2; D is perhaps TRBD1 or TRBD2 (6 bases each). V gave up 5 bases and J gave up 6 bases, with 16 bases separating them. This CDR3 has 14 amino acids. The germline V gene has CDR1 SQVTM and CDR2 ANQGSEA. CDR3 in DNA: TGCAGCGTTCAACAGGGCTCGGGGGCCGGGGAGCTGTTTTTT. Protein product: CSVQQGSGAGELFF.

This clonotype was observed a handful of times. This chain uses TRBV7-2 with TRBJ2-1; D gene ambiguous. The V gene lost 5 bases and the J gene lost 5 bases, with 10 bases spanning the gap. The CDR3 totals 13 residues. Germline-derived CDR1 and CDR2 are SGHTA and FQGNSA. The CDR3 here is CASSPSAHNEQFF. CDR3 coding DNA: TGTGCCAGCAGCCCGTCGGCCCACAATGAGCAGTTCTTC.

The chain combines TRBV11-2 with TRBJ2-1, with D unclear. Germline CDR1 and CDR2: SGHAT and FQNNGV. The CDR3 sequence is 13 residues long. Trimming stripped 5 bases from V and 6 bases from J, with 11 bases between. The CDR3 is CASSEILINEQFF. Written as DNA, the CDR3 is TGTGCCAGCAGCGAAATACTGATCAATGAGCAGTTCTTC. Full variable domain (missing parts from reference TRBV11-2 and TRBJ2-1): EAGVAQSPRYKIIEKRQSVAFWCNPISGHATLYWYQQILGQGPKLLIQFQNNGVVDDSQLPKDRFSAERLKGVDSTLKIQPAKLEDSAVYLCASSEILINEQFFGPGTRLTVL.

This clonotype has a handful of counts. The rearrangement links TRBV10-3 to TRBJ2-2, with 7 bases that match TRBD1. This CDR3 contains 14 residues. With V trimmed by 2 bases and J by 4 bases, 1 base remained unmatched. Looked up from germline, CDR1 is ENHRY and CDR2 is SYGVKD. The CDR3 loop is CAISEGTATGELFF. The DNA of the CDR3 is TGTGCCATCAGTGAGGGGACAGCCACCGGGGAGCTGTTTTTT.

The chain is built from TRBV5-1 and TRBJ2-7; no clear D gene. Germline CDR1 reads SGHRS; CDR2 reads YFSETQ. The CDR3 is 14 amino acids. The germline V and J ends were trimmed by 1 base and 2 bases, with 10 bases remaining between them. The CDR3: CASSLKTTTYEQYF. In DNA, the CDR3 is TGCGCCAGCAGCTTGAAGACCACAACCTACGAGCAGTACTTC.

The V call is TRBV12-3 or TRBV12-4, the J call TRBJ1-1; D perhaps matches TRBD1 (6 bases). The CDR3 totals 14 residues. Between the trimmed V and J ends, which lost 6 bases and 8 bases, there was a span of 19 bases. For the CDR3, the DNA is TGTGCCAGCAGACAACAGGGTGGGGCGTGGGAAGCTTTCTTT. Its translation is CASRQQGGAWEAFF.